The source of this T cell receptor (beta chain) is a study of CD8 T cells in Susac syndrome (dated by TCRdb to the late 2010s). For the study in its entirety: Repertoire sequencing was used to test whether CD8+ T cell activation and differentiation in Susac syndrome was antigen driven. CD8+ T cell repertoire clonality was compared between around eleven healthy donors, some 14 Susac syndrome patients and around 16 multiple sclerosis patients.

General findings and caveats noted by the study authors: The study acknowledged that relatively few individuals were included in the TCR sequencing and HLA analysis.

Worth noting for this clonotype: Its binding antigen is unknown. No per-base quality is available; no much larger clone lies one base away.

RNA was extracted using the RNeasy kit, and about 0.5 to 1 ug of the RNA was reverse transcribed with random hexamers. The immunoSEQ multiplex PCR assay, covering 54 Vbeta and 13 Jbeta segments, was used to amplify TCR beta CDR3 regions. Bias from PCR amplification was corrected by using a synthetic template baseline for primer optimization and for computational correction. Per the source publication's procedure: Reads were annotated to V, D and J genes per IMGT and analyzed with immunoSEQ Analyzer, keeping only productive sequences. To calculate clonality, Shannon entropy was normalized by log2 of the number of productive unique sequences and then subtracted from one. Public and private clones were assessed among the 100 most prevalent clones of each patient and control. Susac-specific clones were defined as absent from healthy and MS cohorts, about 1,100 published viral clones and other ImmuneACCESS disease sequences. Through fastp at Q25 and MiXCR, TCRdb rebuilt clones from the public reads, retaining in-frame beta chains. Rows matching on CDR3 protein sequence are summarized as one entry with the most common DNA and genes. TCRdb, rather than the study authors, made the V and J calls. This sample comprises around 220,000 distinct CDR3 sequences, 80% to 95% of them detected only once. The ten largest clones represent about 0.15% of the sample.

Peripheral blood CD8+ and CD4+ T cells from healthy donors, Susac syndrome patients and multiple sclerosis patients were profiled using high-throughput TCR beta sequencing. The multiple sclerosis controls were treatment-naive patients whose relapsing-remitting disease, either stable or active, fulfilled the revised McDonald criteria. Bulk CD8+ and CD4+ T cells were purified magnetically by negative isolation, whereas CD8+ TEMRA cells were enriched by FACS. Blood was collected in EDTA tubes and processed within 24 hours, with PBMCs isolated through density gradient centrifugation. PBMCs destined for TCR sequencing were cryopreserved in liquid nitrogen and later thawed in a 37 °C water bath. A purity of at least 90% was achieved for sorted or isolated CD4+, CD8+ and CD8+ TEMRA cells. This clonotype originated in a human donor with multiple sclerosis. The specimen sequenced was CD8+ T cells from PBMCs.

The bases are TGTGCCAGCAGCGTAGGCGGGGGGGCCGGAGTTGGGAATGAGCAGTTCTTC. Its translation is CASSVGGGAGVGNEQFF. The chain uses TRBV9 and TRBJ2-1; 9 of the junction bases match TRBD2. The cysteine opens and the phenylalanine closes a CDR3 of 17 amino acids. The read is trimmed to its CDR3 DNA, 51 bases read in frame from base 1. The germline V gene sets CDR1 to SGDLS and CDR2 to YYNGEE. After removal of 0 bases from V and 7 bases from J, the junction retains 11 bases not matched to a gene.